The 2 T cell receptor beta chains below all came from one sample that was sequenced in a study of shared clonotypes between healthy human individuals. Profiling relied on immunoSEQ multiplex PCR, and the TCRdb table lists in-frame clones only, not all of them. Among fewer than 1 million clones listed, roughly 96% were seen once. Cells designated naive CD8 were CD45RO-negative and were positively selected for CCR7, with terminally differentiated effector memory CD45RA+ cells excluded. The sequencing input was naive CD8+ T cells sorted from blood. All receptors come from a man aged 25-45 years in good health.

V is TRBV7-9 and J is TRBJ2-7; weak D call: TRBD1 (5 bases). Trimming removed 5 bases at V and 0 bases at J, with 17 bases between. This CDR3 has 16 residues. Germline CDR1 and CDR2: SEHNR and FQNEAQ (reference sequence). Written as DNA, the CDR3 is TGTGCCAGCAGCCCCGCCCGACAGTCGAGCTCCTACGAGCAGTACTTC. Encoded protein: CASSPARQSSSYEQYF.

The DNA for the CDR3 is TGTGCCAGCAGCTACCTGACAGGGCCCTACGAGCAGTACTTC. It is translated as CASSYLTGPYEQYF. V is TRBV7-6 and J is TRBJ2-7; the match to TRBD1 covers 7 bases. V was pared by 4 bases and J by 2 bases, with 5 bases of the junction left unmatched. The CDR3 loop spans 14 amino acids. Germline-derived CDR1 and CDR2 are SGHVS and FNYEAQ.